The 32 T cell receptor beta chains reported below all come from one sample, sequenced in a study of shared clonotypes between healthy human individuals. Some clones are missing from TCRdb's copy, which holds only in-frame ones; the method was immunoSEQ multiplex PCR. The data contain millions of clones, roughly 92% of them singletons. Sequenced sample: naive CD4+ T cells sorted from blood. Subset here: CD45RA+ positively selected. The source is a man between 18 and 29 years old in good health.

The chain employs TRBV14 and TRBJ2-5; D call uncertain. CDR1 is SGHDN, CDR2 FVKESK, per germline. The CDR3 is made up of 12 amino acids. V was shortened by 6 bases and J by 5 bases, with 10 bases between the two germline ends. CDR3 nucleotides: TGTGCCAGCAGTCGATTTTATGAGACCCAGTACTTC. Translation gives CASSRFYETQYF.

This chain links TRBV5-4 with TRBJ2-5; TRBD1 aligns across 7 bases. The J call is doubtful: the DNA matches TRBJ2-7 better. This CDR3 spans 13 amino acids. Looked up from germline, CDR1 is SGHNT and CDR2 is YYREEE (reference sequence). In DNA, the CDR3 is TGTGCCAGCAGCTTACAGGGGACCTACGAGCAGTACTTC. This codes for CASSLQGTYEQYF.

This chain connects TRBV5-1 to TRBJ2-5, with 7 nucleotides matching TRBD1. After removal of 5 bases from V and 2 bases from J, the junction contained 12 bases not matched to a gene. Germline V lookup: CDR1 SGHRS, CDR2 YFSETQ. The CDR3 has 16 residues. CDR3 DNA: TGCGCCAGCAGACCTATCGGGACAGCGCCGCAAGAGACCCAGTACTTC. Encoded protein: CASRPIGTAPQETQYF.

The count of this clone is one. The chain joins TRBV11-3 to TRBJ2-3, with D possibly matching TRBD2 (5 bases). Trimming pared 5 bases from V and 4 bases from J, leaving 13 bases between. CDR3 size: 14 residues. The germline V gene encodes CDR1 SGHNT and CDR2 YENEEA. The CDR3 DNA follows: TGTGCCAGCAGCCCTGGGGAGCCCGCAGATACGCAGTATTTT. This translates into CASSPGEPADTQYF.

This chain joins TRBV6-1 and TRBJ1-3; the D gene is possibly TRBD1 (5 bases). CDR1 MNHNS and CDR2 SASEGT come from the germline V gene. The CDR3 extends over 14 amino acids. V was cut by 4 bases and J by 3 bases, with 10 bases left in between. This CDR3 is CASSVRGGGNTIYF. The DNA for the CDR3 is TGTGCCAGCAGTGTCCGGGGCGGTGGAAACACCATATATTTT.

As concerns this clone: The same CDR3 can be traced to other DNA sequences in this sample. This rearrangement joins TRBV5-1 to TRBJ1-4; 10 nucleotides match TRBD1. Losses at the gene ends were 0 bases for V and 6 bases for J; bases not matched to a gene: 2. This CDR3 has 15 residues. CDR1 is SGHRS and CDR2 is YFSETQ in the germline V gene. The CDR3 region is CASSLGGTGDEKLFF. Written as DNA, the CDR3 is TGCGCCAGCAGCTTGGGCGGGACAGGGGATGAAAAACTGTTTTTT.

This chain joins TRBV28 and TRBJ1-5; TRBD1 agrees at 9 bases. With 7 bases clipped from V and 2 bases from J, the junction kept 9 bases outside the gene matches. The CDR3 is 16 amino acids. The germline gives CDR1 MDHEN, CDR2 SYDVKM. CDR3 residues: CASTNNRGQGNQPQHF. For the CDR3, the DNA is TGTGCCAGCACCAATAACAGGGGGCAAGGCAATCAGCCCCAGCATTTT. Drawing the rest from reference TRBV28 and TRBJ1-5, the complete variable domain is DVKVTQSSRYLVKRTGEKVFLECVQDMDHENMFWYRQDPGLGLRLIYFSYDVKMKEKGDIPEGYSVSREKKERFSLILESASTNQTSMYLCASTNNRGQGNQPQHFGDGTRLSIL.

This chain uses TRBV29-1 with TRBJ1-1; no clear D gene. Germline CDR1 and CDR2: SQVTM and ANQGSEA. The CDR3 totals 16 residues. The ends were cut back, 3 bases at V and 7 bases at J, with 24 bases in the middle. The CDR3 DNA sequence: TGCAGCGTTGACCGAGCATCCGGAGTGATAGAAGATGAAGCTTTCTTT. It translates to CSVDRASGVIEDEAFF. The full variable domain, completed using reference TRBV29-1 and TRBJ1-1, is SAVISQKPSRDICQRGTSLTIQCQVDSQVTMMFWYRQQPGQSLTLIATANQGSEATYESGFVIDKFPISRPNLTFSTLTVSNMSPEDSSIYLCSVDRASGVIEDEAFFGQGTRLTVV.

About this clone: Other DNA sequences in this specimen translate into the identical CDR3. The CDR3 nucleotides are TGTGCCAGCAGCTTAGCGCACAGCAATCAGCCCCAGCATTTT. Its protein product is CASSLAHSNQPQHF. V is TRBV7-2 and J is TRBJ1-5; D not certain. V was clipped by 0 bases and J by 1 base, with 4 bases between them. Germline CDR1 SGHTA, CDR2 FQGNSA. This CDR3 is built from 14 residues.

CDR3 amino acids: CASSLEFGGSSYNSPLHF. In DNA, the CDR3 is TGTGCCAGCAGTTTAGAGTTTGGCGGCAGCTCCTATAATTCACCCCTCCACTTT. The chain uses TRBV27 and TRBJ1-6; D ambiguous. The V and J ends lost 2 bases and 0 bases respectively, with 14 bases between them. In germline, CDR1 is MNHEY, CDR2 SMNVEV (reference sequence). The CDR3 is 18 residues long.

The chain couples TRBV2 to TRBJ2-6; D may be TRBD1 (6 bases). Trimming left V 6 bases short and J 4 bases short, with 10 bases between. Germline V gene data show CDR1 as SNHLY and CDR2 as FYNNEI. The CDR3 length is 14 residues. The CDR3, as DNA: TGTGCCAGCAGGCAGCAGGGGGGGGCCAACGTCCTGACTTTC. It specifies CASRQQGGANVLTF.

The rearrangement links TRBV2 to TRBJ1-2; D uncertain. The CDR3 sequence is 14 residues long. CDR1 and CDR2 (germline): SNHLY, FYNNEI. V shed 4 bases and J shed 0 bases, with 9 bases lying between them. DNA of the CDR3: TGTGCCAGCAGTGCCCAGGCAGCTAACTATGGCTACACCTTC. This gives the protein CASSAQAANYGYTF.

This clone has just one count. The genes are TRBV25-1 and TRBJ1-3; tentatively, D is TRBD1 (5 bases). This CDR3 contains 14 residues. Germline V gives CDR1 MGHDK, CDR2 SYGVNS. The V end lost 6 bases, the J end lost 2 bases, and 11 bases lay between the germline ends. CDR3 coding DNA: TGTGCCAGCAGCTCACCGGGGGCTGGAAACACCATATATTTT. The encoded protein is CASSSPGAGNTIYF.

On this clone itself: The same CDR3 arises from other DNA sequences in this sample as well. V and J are TRBV7-2 and TRBJ2-4, with unresolved D. This CDR3 is 14 amino acids long. The V gene lost 1 base and the J gene lost 8 bases, with 12 bases spanning the gap. CDR1 SGHTA and CDR2 FQGNSA come from the germline V gene. DNA of the CDR3: TGTGCCAGCAGCTTAGAATTCGCGACGGACATTCAGTACTTC. It encodes CASSLEFATDIQYF.

As concerns this clone: The sample contains more than one DNA sequence encoding this CDR3. V is TRBV5-1 and J is TRBJ1-1; D unresolved. Between the trimmed V and J ends, which lost 0 bases and 1 base, there was a span of 10 bases. CDR1 and CDR2 (germline): SGHRS, YFSETQ. The CDR3 loop spans 15 amino acids. In DNA form, the CDR3 reads TGCGCCAGCAGCTTGGTGGCAGGATCGAACACTGAAGCTTTCTTT. This translates into CASSLVAGSNTEAFF.

The rearrangement uses TRBV18 and TRBJ1-1; 7 bases agree with TRBD1. Germline assignment: CDR1 KGHSH and CDR2 LQKENI. Losses at the gene ends were 3 bases for V and 4 bases for J; bases not matched to a gene: 8. The CDR3 covers 15 residues. The CDR3 reads CASSPSQGGATEAFF. CDR3 in DNA: TGTGCCAGCTCACCGTCCCAGGGGGGGGCCACTGAAGCTTTCTTT.

This chain connects TRBV4-1 to TRBJ2-4, with unresolved D. CDR3 size: 15 residues. Trimming took 5 bases from V and 0 from J, leaving 11 bases between them. Per the germline V gene, CDR1 is MGHRA and CDR2 is YSYEKL. CDR3 DNA sequence: TGCGCCAGCAGCTTACAGCTTCTAGCCAAAAACATTCAGTACTTC. Translated: CASSLQLLAKNIQYF.

Worth noting for this clone: The same CDR3 arises from other DNA sequences in this sample as well. V is TRBV18 and J is TRBJ2-3; D call uncertain. Trimming stripped 2 bases from V and 3 bases from J, with 6 bases between. The CDR3 length is 13 residues. Germline CDR1 reads KGHSH; CDR2 reads LQKENI. The CDR3 DNA follows: TGTGCCAGCTCACCAAGGGATACAGATACGCAGTATTTT. Its protein product is CASSPRDTDTQYF.

This rearrangement joins TRBV7-2 to TRBJ2-2; D is unresolved. This CDR3 region has 12 residues. The germline CDR1 and CDR2 sequences are SGHTA and FQGNSA. V lost 3 bases, J lost 6 bases, and 5 bases lay in between. CDR3 sequence (DNA): TGTGCCAGCAGCTTCACATCCGGGGAGCTGTTTTTT. It yields the protein CASSFTSGELFF. The variable domain in full, with the rest retrieved from reference TRBV7-2 and TRBJ2-2, is GAGVSQSPSNKVTEKGKDVELRCDPISGHTALYWYRQSLGQGLEFLIYFQGNSAPDKSGLPSDRFSAERTGGSVSTLTIQRTQQEDSAVYLCASSFTSGELFFGEGSRLTVL.

The chain combines TRBV11-3 with TRBJ2-5, with TRBD1 matching 9 bases. Unmatched junction bases numbered 0, after V lost 1 base and J lost 0 bases. The CDR3 totals 15 residues. Per the germline V gene, CDR1 is SGHNT and CDR2 is YENEEA. The CDR3 region has the DNA TGTGCCAGCAGCTTAGGGACAGGGGACCAAGAGACCCAGTACTTC. Translation: CASSLGTGDQETQYF.

The rearrangement joins TRBV30 to TRBJ1-2; D ambiguous. Germline V gene lookup returns CDR1 GTSNPN and CDR2 SVGIG (reference sequence). The CDR3 consists of 12 residues. V was trimmed by 4 bases and J by 0 bases, leaving 6 bases between them. CDR3 residues: CAWKQANYGYTF. The CDR3 nucleotides read TGTGCCTGGAAGCAGGCTAACTATGGCTACACCTTC.

This chain links TRBV27 with TRBJ1-3, with TRBD1 matching over 9 bases. The germline CDR1 and CDR2 sequences are MNHEY and SMNVEV (reference sequence). Unmatched junction bases numbered 10, after V lost 3 bases and J lost 7 bases. The CDR3 totals 16 residues. The CDR3 loop reads CASSFPNRGRGNTIYF. The CDR3 nucleotides read TGTGCCAGCAGTTTTCCCAACAGGGGGCGCGGGAACACCATATATTTT.

The V and J genes are TRBV5-1 and TRBJ2-5, with no clear D. The CDR3 runs to 15 residues. CDR1 is SGHRS and CDR2 is YFSETQ in the germline V gene. V was pared by 1 base and J by 2 bases, with 12 bases between. CDR3 loop: CASSLFPRQQETQYF. CDR3 DNA sequence: TGCGCCAGCAGCTTGTTTCCGCGGCAGCAAGAGACCCAGTACTTC.

This sequence joins TRBV30 and TRBJ2-3; perhaps D is TRBD1 or TRBD2 (5 bases each). The V and J ends lost 2 bases and 9 bases respectively, with 15 bases between them. The CDR3 has 13 residues. The V gene's germline CDR1 is GTSNPN and CDR2 SVGIG (reference sequence). The CDR3: CAWSPRLRETQYF. The CDR3 coding sequence is TGTGCCTGGAGTCCTCGACTCAGGGAGACGCAGTATTTT. The whole variable domain, remainder taken from reference TRBV30 and TRBJ2-3, is SQTIHQWPATLVQPVGSPLSLECTVEGTSNPNLYWYRQAAGRGLQLLFYSVGIGQISSEVPQNLSASRPQDRQFILSSKKLLLSDSGFYLCAWSPRLRETQYFGPGTRLTVL.

The chain is built from TRBV5-1 and TRBJ1-5, with TRBD1 matching over 7 bases. Losses at the gene ends were 4 bases for V and 3 bases for J; bases not matched to a gene: 4. This CDR3 comprises 14 residues. Germline CDR1 is SGHRS and CDR2 is YFSETQ. The CDR3 reads CASSQGQDNQPQHF. As DNA, the CDR3 is TGCGCCAGCAGCCAAGGACAGGACAATCAGCCCCAGCATTTT.

As for this clone: This sample includes further DNA sequences coding for the same CDR3. The CDR3 DNA is TGTGCCAGCAGTTTAGCACAGGGGATAGGCTACACCTTC. This translates into CASSLAQGIGYTF. The V call is TRBV27, the J call TRBJ1-2; 7 nucleotides align to TRBD1. CDR3 length equals 13 residues. The V gene end was trimmed by 2 bases and the J gene end by 8 bases; junction bases not matched to a gene: 5. Looked up from germline, CDR1 is MNHEY and CDR2 is SMNVEV (reference sequence).

The chain carries TRBV4-1 and TRBJ1-6; no definite D call. The germline V gene has CDR1 MGHRA and CDR2 YSYEKL. The CDR3 sequence is 15 residues long. The V gene lost 8 bases and the J gene lost 0 bases, with 11 bases spanning the gap. The CDR3 protein is CASASGGSYNSPLHF. CDR3 nucleotide sequence: TGCGCCAGCGCCTCCGGAGGCTCCTATAATTCACCCCTCCACTTT.

In this sample, this clone turned up once. The chain carries TRBV6-5 and TRBJ2-6, with D possibly matching TRBD2 (5 bases). The CDR3 spans 15 residues. Trimming removed 10 bases from V and 0 bases from J, with 13 bases in between. Germline CDR1 is MNHEY and CDR2 is SVGAGI. The CDR3 region is CATQPRVSGANVLTF. The CDR3 bases are TGTGCCACGCAACCGAGGGTCTCTGGGGCCAACGTCCTGACTTTC.

In regard to this clone: This same CDR3 is encoded by further DNA sequences in the sample. The DNA for the CDR3 is TGCGCCAGCAGCTTAGCCAGGGAGACCGGGGAGCTGTTTTTT. As protein: CASSLARETGELFF. The chain combines TRBV5-1 with TRBJ2-2; the D gene could be TRBD1 or TRBD2 (5 bases each). Trimming left V 2 bases short and J 5 bases short, with 10 bases between. This CDR3 spans 14 amino acids. From germline, CDR1 is SGHRS and CDR2 YFSETQ.

V usage is TRBV4-1 and J usage is TRBJ2-3, with no clear D. This CDR3 comprises 13 residues. Germline V gene sequence: CDR1 MGHRA, CDR2 YSYEKL. Trimming took off 5 bases at V and 1 base at J, with 7 bases between the two ends. Here the CDR3 reads CASSVLGTDTQYF. CDR3 coding DNA: TGCGCCAGCAGCGTTCTTGGCACAGATACGCAGTATTTT.

The V call is TRBV23-1, the J call TRBJ2-2; TRBD2 agrees at 9 bases. TRBV23-1 is placed among ORFs of uncertain function. V was clipped by 6 bases and J by 4 bases; unmatched bases: 12. The CDR3 length is 17 residues. CDR3 DNA sequence: TGCGCCAGCAGGGATAGCGGGAGAGATAGGAGCACCGGGGAGCTGTTTTTT. It specifies CASRDSGRDRSTGELFF.

The gene calls are TRBV19 and TRBJ2-3, with 7 bases lining up with TRBD2. CDR1 LNHDA and CDR2 SQIVND come from the germline V gene (reference sequence). The CDR3 consists of 15 residues. The V segment lost 4 bases and the J segment 4 bases; nucleotides outside the gene matches: 8. CDR3 DNA: TGTGCCAGTAGTAGCGGGAGCCTGGGGTCAGATACGCAGTATTTT. Translation: CASSSGSLGSDTQYF.